The entry that follows covers one TCR beta chain sequence. The sample originates from a study of T cells expressing NK-cell markers. There are 13 residues in the CDR3. The germline V gene has CDR1 SNHLY and CDR2 FYNNEI. For each CDR3 protein, TCRdb gives one entry from its re-call of the 5' RACE reads, without DNA. Its table records about 300,000 distinct CDR3 sequences. This chain uses TRBV2 with TRBJ2-5. Specimen: blood T cells: a sorted CD56 or NKG2C T cell subset, CD4+ or CD8+ T cells, or bulk PBMC T cells (not recorded which). This receptor was obtained from a woman between 18 and 69 years old in good health. CDR3 amino acids: CASSEEGMVTQYF.